Each of the 29 T cell receptor beta chains below was sequenced from the same sample in a study of blood T cell repertoires in COVID-19. Repertoires were generated with immunoSEQ multiplex PCR, while TCRdb's copy carries only in-frame clones and drops some. The sample includes 160,000 or so clones, 78% of them seen just once. Source material: peripheral blood. Source of these receptors: a woman of 80 years or more with acute or convalescent COVID-19.

The chain has TRBV7-9 and TRBJ2-7; 8 bases map to TRBD2. CDR1 is SEHNR and CDR2 is FQNEAQ in the germline V gene (reference sequence). The CDR3 has 15 residues. The V segment lost 7 bases and the J segment 1 base; nucleotides outside the gene matches: 9. The CDR3, as DNA: TGTGCCAGCACTCGTGGGGGCGGGAGGTCCTACGAGCAGTACTTC. It encodes CASTRGGGRSYEQYF.

Only a few counts were recorded for this clone. V is TRBV19 and J is TRBJ2-1; TRBD1 aligns across 9 bases. This CDR3 contains 12 residues. Per the germline V gene, CDR1 is LNHDA and CDR2 is SQIVND (reference sequence). Unmatched junction bases numbered 6, after V lost 10 bases and J lost 8 bases. The CDR3 DNA follows: TGTGCCACCCGGGACAGGGATGATGAGCAGTTCTTC. This encodes CATRDRDDEQFF.

This rearrangement joins TRBV11-2 to TRBJ2-2, with 7 bases fitting TRBD1. The germline V gene encodes CDR1 SGHAT and CDR2 FQNNGV. The CDR3 extends over 17 amino acids. The V and J ends lost 2 bases and 7 bases, in that order; junction bases with no gene match: 13. The CDR3 nucleotides are TGTGCCAGCAGCTTACTCCCGGGACAGAAAATTCGCGGGGAGCTGTTTTTT. This encodes CASSLLPGQKIRGELFF.

The chain combines TRBV19 with TRBJ1-5; tentative D call: TRBD1 (5 bases). This CDR3 is built from 15 residues. The germline V and J ends were trimmed by 7 bases and 4 bases, with 17 bases remaining between them. CDR1 LNHDA and CDR2 SQIVND come from the germline V gene (reference sequence). The CDR3 loop reads CASTSGRLKNQPQHF. The CDR3 DNA reads TGTGCCAGTACTTCAGGGAGGCTGAAGAATCAGCCCCAGCATTTT. The entire variable domain, with the rest obtained from reference TRBV19 and TRBJ1-5, is as follows: DGGITQSPKYLFRKEGQNVTLSCEQNLNHDAMYWYRQDPGQGLRLIYYSQIVNDFQKGDIAEGYSVSREKKESFPLTVTSAQKNPTAFYLCASTSGRLKNQPQHFGDGTRLSIL.

J is TRBJ1-3 and V is TRBV4-2; TRBD1 aligns across 8 bases. Per germline, CDR1 LGHNA and CDR2 YNFKEQ. Losses at the gene ends were 0 bases for V and 2 bases for J; bases not matched to a gene: 12. This CDR3 has 19 amino acids. The CDR3 DNA reads TGTGCCAGCAGCCAAGATCAGGCAGGGGGCCGGGGGGCTGGAAACACCATATATTTT. The encoded protein is CASSQDQAGGRGAGNTIYF.

J is TRBJ1-5 and V is TRBV19; 7 nucleotides agree with TRBD1. CDR3 size: 16 residues. CDR1 is LNHDA and CDR2 is SQIVND in the germline V gene (reference sequence). V lost 4 bases and J lost 1; bases outside the gene matches: 7. In DNA form, the CDR3 reads TGTGCCAGTAGTACCTCACAGGGGTCGAGCAATCAGCCCCAGCATTTT. It yields the protein CASSTSQGSSNQPQHF. The variable domain in full, completed from reference TRBV19 and TRBJ1-5, reads DGGITQSPKYLFRKEGQNVTLSCEQNLNHDAMYWYRQDPGQGLRLIYYSQIVNDFQKGDIAEGYSVSREKKESFPLTVTSAQKNPTAFYLCASSTSQGSSNQPQHFGDGTRLSIL.

The gene calls are TRBV7-9 and TRBJ1-1, with a possible D match to TRBD1 (5 bases). The CDR3 runs 15 residues. CDR1 and CDR2 from the germline V gene are SEHNR and FQNEAQ (reference sequence). Trimming removed 4 bases at V and 2 bases at J, with 14 bases between. The CDR3 protein is CASSSPGGSNTEAFF. CDR3 DNA: TGTGCCAGCAGCTCCCCCGGGGGGAGCAACACTGAAGCTTTCTTT.

The chain carries TRBV5-4 and TRBJ1-6, with a tentative D call TRBD1 (5 bases). This CDR3 is 14 amino acids long. With 3 bases removed from V and 10 bases from J, the gap between germline ends came to 14 bases. Germline CDR1 is SGHNT and CDR2 is YYREEE (reference sequence). CDR3 DNA: TGTGCCAGCAGCTCAGGGTTGGACGAATCACCCCTCCACTTT. Its translation is CASSSGLDESPLHF.

In nucleotides, the CDR3 is TGTGCCAGCGGGGGGGTTTCGAACACTGAAGCTTTCTTT. It specifies CASGGVSNTEAFF. This chain joins TRBV27 and TRBJ1-1; TRBD1 might be the D (5 bases). V lost 8 bases and J 1 base, leaving 11 bases between the germline ends. CDR1 and CDR2 (germline): MNHEY, SMNVEV (reference sequence). This CDR3 is built from 13 residues.

The rearrangement joins TRBV19 to TRBJ2-7; TRBD1 agrees at 8 bases. CDR1 is LNHDA, CDR2 SQIVND, per germline (reference sequence). Germline trimming cut 4 bases from V and 4 bases from J; bases unmatched to any gene: 9. This CDR3 has 15 residues. The CDR3 bases are TGTGCCAGTAGTAGTTCCGGGACAGGACAATACGAGCAGTACTTC. Translation: CASSSSGTGQYEQYF.

The chain is built from TRBV19 and TRBJ2-7, with TRBD1 matching 8 bases. The CDR3 loop spans 15 amino acids. Per the germline V gene, CDR1 is LNHDA and CDR2 is SQIVND (reference sequence). Trimming took 5 bases from V and 1 from J; bases not matched to a gene: 7. DNA for the CDR3: TGTGCCAGTAGTTGGGGAGGACAGGGATCCTACGAGCAGTACTTC. Translation: CASSWGGQGSYEQYF.

The chain joins TRBV19 to TRBJ2-4, with 7 bases matching TRBD1. This CDR3 is 15 amino acids long. The germline gives CDR1 LNHDA, CDR2 SQIVND (reference sequence). J was trimmed by 1 base and V by 3 bases; bases with no gene match: 3. The CDR3 reads CASSIETGAKNIQYF. In DNA, the CDR3 is TGTGCCAGTAGTATCGAGACAGGGGCCAAAAACATTCAGTACTTC.

V usage is TRBV28 and J usage is TRBJ2-1; 7 nucleotides agree with TRBD2. Germline V gene data show CDR1 as MDHEN and CDR2 as SYDVKM. Trimming cost V 7 bases and J 5 bases; bases outside gene matches: 8. This CDR3 has 14 residues. CDR3 nucleotides: TGTGCCAGCAAGGGGAGGGCCCGCCACAATGAGCAGTTCTTC. Residues: CASKGRARHNEQFF.

This chain joins TRBV11-2 and TRBJ2-7, with 8 bases that match TRBD2. V lost 5 bases and J lost 2; bases outside the gene matches: 5. CDR3 size: 14 residues. The V gene's germline CDR1 is SGHAT and CDR2 FQNNGV. CDR3 DNA: TGTGCCAGCAGCCCTCCAGCGGGGGCCTACGAGCAGTACTTC. It encodes CASSPPAGAYEQYF.

The V call is TRBV7-2, the J call TRBJ1-1, with 9 nucleotides matching TRBD1. The trim removed 5 bases at V and 6 bases at J, leaving 13 bases unmatched. CDR3 size: 16 residues. CDR1 and CDR2 (germline): SGHTA, FQGNSA. The CDR3 loop is CASSPQGQGLDAEAFF. The CDR3 DNA reads as TGTGCCAGCAGCCCACAGGGACAGGGCCTTGACGCTGAAGCTTTCTTT.

The chain links TRBV28 to TRBJ2-1; 7 bases agree with TRBD2. CDR1 is MDHEN, CDR2 SYDVKM, per germline. V was clipped by 2 bases and J by 8 bases; unmatched bases: 6. This CDR3 is built from 14 residues. CDR3 protein: CASSLGTIFDEQFF. The CDR3 DNA reads as TGTGCCAGCAGTTTAGGGACTATTTTCGATGAGCAGTTCTTC. The full variable domain, its missing parts supplied by reference TRBV28 and TRBJ2-1, is DVKVTQSSRYLVKRTGEKVFLECVQDMDHENMFWYRQDPGLGLRLIYFSYDVKMKEKGDIPEGYSVSREKKERFSLILESASTNQTSMYLCASSLGTIFDEQFFGPGTRLTVL.

The gene calls are TRBV28 and TRBJ2-7, with 9 positions matching TRBD1. The CDR3 spans 16 residues. Germline loops: CDR1 MDHEN, CDR2 SYDVKM. With 4 bases clipped from V and 1 base from J, the junction kept 8 bases outside the gene matches. The DNA for the CDR3 is TGTGCCAGCAGTTCCGGTCCCGGGACAGGGTCCTACGAGCAGTACTTC. Translating gives CASSSGPGTGSYEQYF.

The chain is built from TRBV7-3 and TRBJ2-7; 8 positions agree with TRBD2. J was trimmed by 5 bases and V by 1 base; bases with no gene match: 13. Germline V gene lookup returns CDR1 SGHTA and CDR2 FQGTGA. The CDR3 covers 17 residues. The CDR3: CASSLKGKRSGRDEQYF. The CDR3, as DNA: TGTGCCAGCAGCTTAAAGGGAAAGCGGAGCGGGAGAGACGAGCAGTACTTC.

The gene calls are TRBV28 and TRBJ2-6, with 8 bases matching TRBD1. CDR1 is MDHEN, CDR2 SYDVKM, per germline. This CDR3 has 16 residues. V shed 3 bases and J 7 bases; nucleotides not matched to a gene: 8. Here the CDR3 DNA reads TGTGCCAGCAGTTTCCAGGGGGCCCGAGGAGCCAACGTCCTGACTTTC. This sequence encodes CASSFQGARGANVLTF. The whole variable domain, remainder taken from reference TRBV28 and TRBJ2-6, is DVKVTQSSRYLVKRTGEKVFLECVQDMDHENMFWYRQDPGLGLRLIYFSYDVKMKEKGDIPEGYSVSREKKERFSLILESASTNQTSMYLCASSFQGARGANVLTFGAGSRLTVL.

This chain uses TRBV28 with TRBJ1-1, with a weak D call TRBD1 (5 bases). Germline assignment: CDR1 MDHEN and CDR2 SYDVKM. The CDR3 covers 14 residues. Trimming removed 5 bases at V and 1 base at J, with 11 bases between. CDR3 DNA: TGTGCCAGCAGTCCCCTGGGGGGGAACACTGAAGCTTTCTTT. It translates to CASSPLGGNTEAFF.

The chain is built from TRBV7-2 and TRBJ2-1; 9 bases align to TRBD2. The CDR3 is 15 residues long. Germline-derived CDR1 and CDR2 are SGHTA and FQGNSA. V was clipped by 5 bases and J by 6 bases; unmatched bases: 8. The CDR3 is CASSPIAGVGNEQFF. The CDR3 coding sequence is TGTGCCAGCAGCCCCATAGCGGGAGTGGGCAATGAGCAGTTCTTC.

This chain connects TRBV6-5 to TRBJ2-1; no reliable D call. With 1 base removed from V and 2 bases from J, the gap between germline ends came to 12 bases. Germline V gene sequence: CDR1 MNHEY, CDR2 SVGAGI. This CDR3 has 16 residues. CDR3 sequence (DNA): TGTGCCAGCAGTTACTACAGCCTAAGTGCCTACAATGAGCAGTTCTTC. Protein sequence: CASSYYSLSAYNEQFF.

The V call is TRBV7-9, the J call TRBJ2-7; D call uncertain. Germline-derived CDR1 and CDR2 are SEHNR and FQNEAQ (reference sequence). This CDR3 spans 15 amino acids. V lost 4 bases and J lost 1, with 14 bases in between. CDR3 sequence (DNA): TGTGCCAGCAGCTCCGTTCGAGGCAGTTCCTACGAGCAGTACTTC. This encodes CASSSVRGSSYEQYF. Together with reference TRBV7-9 and TRBJ2-7, the CDR3 gives the full variable domain: DTGVSQNPRHKITKRGQNVTFRCDPISEHNRLYWYRQTLGQGPEFLTYFQNEAQLEKSRLLSDRFSAERPKGSFSTLEIQRTEQGDSAMYLCASSSVRGSSYEQYFGPGTRLTVT.

V is TRBV20-1 and J is TRBJ1-1; 8 nucleotides align to TRBD1. Germline values: CDR1 DFQATT, CDR2 SNEGSKA (reference sequence). Trimming took 3 bases from V and 3 from J; bases not matched to a gene: 3. The CDR3 extends over 13 amino acids. The chain's CDR3 is CSASKQGDTEAFF. CDR3 nucleotides: TGCAGTGCTAGTAAACAGGGGGACACTGAAGCTTTCTTT.

J is TRBJ2-5 and V is TRBV5-4, with TRBD2 matching over 14 bases. The CDR3 is 16 amino acids. V dropped 4 bases and J dropped 6; count of bases not matched to a gene: 8. Germline V gives CDR1 SGHNT, CDR2 YYREEE (reference sequence). The CDR3 nucleotides read TGTGCCAGCAGCCCTGGGACTAGCGGGAGTAGGCAGACCCAGTACTTC. Amino acids: CASSPGTSGSRQTQYF.

The chain employs TRBV30 and TRBJ1-2; D possibly corresponds to TRBD1 (5 bases). The CDR3 has 13 amino acids. V gave up 4 bases and J gave up 8 bases, with 17 bases separating them. In germline, CDR1 is GTSNPN, CDR2 SVGIG (reference sequence). DNA of the CDR3: TGTGCCTGGAAACGATCAGGGTTATGGGGCTACACCTTC. It specifies CAWKRSGLWGYTF.

The V and J genes are TRBV5-1 and TRBJ1-1, with D possibly matching TRBD1 (5 bases). Germline values: CDR1 SGHRS, CDR2 YFSETQ. V shed 0 bases and J shed 5 bases, with 23 bases lying between them. This CDR3 has 18 residues. CDR3 protein: CASSLGMGTPLAGTEAFF. DNA for the CDR3: TGCGCCAGCAGCTTGGGAATGGGGACTCCCTTGGCGGGGACTGAAGCTTTCTTT.

This clone was observed once. This rearrangement joins TRBV6-6 to TRBJ1-4; 8 bases are shared with TRBD1. The CDR3 covers 15 residues. Germline-derived CDR1 and CDR2 are MNHNY and SVGAGI (reference sequence). V was clipped by 5 bases and J by 7 bases; unmatched bases: 9. CDR3 protein: CASSPDRGGSEKLFF. As DNA, the CDR3 is TGTGCCAGCAGTCCTGACAGGGGCGGTAGTGAAAAACTGTTTTTT.

The chain combines TRBV28 with TRBJ1-4; no definite D call. V lost 7 bases, J lost 0 bases, and 12 bases lay in between. Germline V gene sequence: CDR1 MDHEN, CDR2 SYDVKM. The CDR3 totals 15 residues. The CDR3 here is CASKTPQTTNEKLFF. CDR3 bases: TGTGCCAGCAAGACGCCACAGACAACTAATGAAAAACTGTTTTTT.